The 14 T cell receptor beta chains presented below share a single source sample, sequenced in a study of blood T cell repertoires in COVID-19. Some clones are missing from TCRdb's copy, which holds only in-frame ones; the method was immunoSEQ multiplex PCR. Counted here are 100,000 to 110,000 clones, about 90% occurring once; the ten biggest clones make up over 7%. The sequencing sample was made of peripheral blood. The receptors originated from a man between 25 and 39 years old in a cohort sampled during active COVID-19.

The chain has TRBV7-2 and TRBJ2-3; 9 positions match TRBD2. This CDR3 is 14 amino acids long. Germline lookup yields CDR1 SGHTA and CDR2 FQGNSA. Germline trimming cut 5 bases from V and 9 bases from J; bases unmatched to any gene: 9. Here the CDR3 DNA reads TGTGCCAGCAGCCCGAGGGCTAGCGGGGAAACGCAGTATTTT. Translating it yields CASSPRASGETQYF.

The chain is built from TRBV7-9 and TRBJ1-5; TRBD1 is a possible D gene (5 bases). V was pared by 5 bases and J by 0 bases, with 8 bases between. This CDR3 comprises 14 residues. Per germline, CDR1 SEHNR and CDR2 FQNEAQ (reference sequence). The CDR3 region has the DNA TGTGCCAGCAGCCCAGGGAATAGCAATCAGCCCCAGCATTTT. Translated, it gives CASSPGNSNQPQHF.

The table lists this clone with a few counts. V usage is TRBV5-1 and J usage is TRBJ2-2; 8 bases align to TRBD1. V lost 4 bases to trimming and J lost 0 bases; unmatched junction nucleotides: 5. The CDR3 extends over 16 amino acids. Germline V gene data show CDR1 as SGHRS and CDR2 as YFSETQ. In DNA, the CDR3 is TGCGCCAGCAGCAAACAGGGGGAGACGAACACCGGGGAGCTGTTTTTT. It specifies CASSKQGETNTGELFF. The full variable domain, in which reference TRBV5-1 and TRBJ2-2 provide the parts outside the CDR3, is KAGVTQTPRYLIKTRGQQVTLSCSPISGHRSVSWYQQTPGQGLQFLFEYFSETQRNKGNFPGRFSGRQFSNSRSEMNVSTLELGDSALYLCASSKQGETNTGELFFGEGSRLTVL.

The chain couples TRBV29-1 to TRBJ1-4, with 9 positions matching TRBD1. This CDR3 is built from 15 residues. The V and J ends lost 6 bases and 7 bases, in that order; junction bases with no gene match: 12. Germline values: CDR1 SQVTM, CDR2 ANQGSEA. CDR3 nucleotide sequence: TGCAGCGTCGCTGCCGGGGGACAGGGCTCTGAAAAACTGTTTTTT. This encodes CSVAAGGQGSEKLFF. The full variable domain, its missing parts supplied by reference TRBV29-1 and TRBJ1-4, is SAVISQKPSRDICQRGTSLTIQCQVDSQVTMMFWYRQQPGQSLTLIATANQGSEATYESGFVIDKFPISRPNLTFSTLTVSNMSPEDSSIYLCSVAAGGQGSEKLFFGSGTQLSVL.

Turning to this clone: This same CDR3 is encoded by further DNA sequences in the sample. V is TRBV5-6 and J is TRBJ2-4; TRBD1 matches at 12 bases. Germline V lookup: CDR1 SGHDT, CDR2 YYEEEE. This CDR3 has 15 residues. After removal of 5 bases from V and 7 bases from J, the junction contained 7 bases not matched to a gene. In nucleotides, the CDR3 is TGTGCCAGCAGTTCTCCGGGACAGGGGGCGAACATTCAGTACTTC. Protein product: CASSSPGQGANIQYF.

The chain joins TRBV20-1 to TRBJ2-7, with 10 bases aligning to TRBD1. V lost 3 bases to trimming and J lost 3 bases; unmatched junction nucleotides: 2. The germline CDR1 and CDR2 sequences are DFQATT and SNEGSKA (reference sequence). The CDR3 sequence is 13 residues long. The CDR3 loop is CSASGQGGYEQYF. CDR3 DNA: TGCAGTGCTAGTGGACAGGGGGGCTACGAGCAGTACTTC.

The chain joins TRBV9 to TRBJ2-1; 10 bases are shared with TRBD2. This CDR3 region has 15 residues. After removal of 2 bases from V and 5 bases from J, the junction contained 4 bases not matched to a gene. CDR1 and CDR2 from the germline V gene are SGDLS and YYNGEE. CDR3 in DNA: TGTGCCAGCAGCGTGGCACTAGCGGGAAACAATGAGCAGTTCTTC. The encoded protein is CASSVALAGNNEQFF.

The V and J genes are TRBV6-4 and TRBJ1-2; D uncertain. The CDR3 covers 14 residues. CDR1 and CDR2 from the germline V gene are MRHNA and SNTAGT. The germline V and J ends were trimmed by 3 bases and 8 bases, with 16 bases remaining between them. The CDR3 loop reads CASSESPTEVGYTF. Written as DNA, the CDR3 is TGTGCCAGCAGTGAAAGTCCCACTGAAGTCGGCTACACCTTC.

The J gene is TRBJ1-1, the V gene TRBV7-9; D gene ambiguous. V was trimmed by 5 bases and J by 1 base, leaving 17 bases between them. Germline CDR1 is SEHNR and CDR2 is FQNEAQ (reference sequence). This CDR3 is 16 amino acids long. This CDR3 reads CASSATVLTENTEAFF. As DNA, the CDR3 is TGTGCCAGCAGCGCAACGGTCCTCACAGAGAACACTGAAGCTTTCTTT.

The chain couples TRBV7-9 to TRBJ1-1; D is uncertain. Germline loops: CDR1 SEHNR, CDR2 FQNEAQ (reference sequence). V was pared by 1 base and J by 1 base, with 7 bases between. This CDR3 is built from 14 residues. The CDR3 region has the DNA TGTGCCAGCAGCTTAGGGACTGCGAACACTGAAGCTTTCTTT. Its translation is CASSLGTANTEAFF.

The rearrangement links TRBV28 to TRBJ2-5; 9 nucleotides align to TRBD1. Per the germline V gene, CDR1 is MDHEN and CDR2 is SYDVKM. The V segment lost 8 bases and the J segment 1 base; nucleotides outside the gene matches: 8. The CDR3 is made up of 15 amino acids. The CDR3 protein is CASSRGTGIQETQYF. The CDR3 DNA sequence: TGTGCCAGCTCGAGGGGGACAGGGATCCAAGAGACCCAGTACTTC. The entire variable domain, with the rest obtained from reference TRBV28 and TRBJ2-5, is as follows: DVKVTQSSRYLVKRTGEKVFLECVQDMDHENMFWYRQDPGLGLRLIYFSYDVKMKEKGDIPEGYSVSREKKERFSLILESASTNQTSMYLCASSRGTGIQETQYFGPGTRLLVL.

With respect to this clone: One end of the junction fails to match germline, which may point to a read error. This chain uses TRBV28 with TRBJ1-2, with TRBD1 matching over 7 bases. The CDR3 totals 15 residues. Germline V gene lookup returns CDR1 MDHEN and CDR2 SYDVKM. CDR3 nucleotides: TGTGCCAGCAGTTTAGGGGGAACCGGGACAGCCGATCCCGCCTTC. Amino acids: CASSLGGTGTADPAF.

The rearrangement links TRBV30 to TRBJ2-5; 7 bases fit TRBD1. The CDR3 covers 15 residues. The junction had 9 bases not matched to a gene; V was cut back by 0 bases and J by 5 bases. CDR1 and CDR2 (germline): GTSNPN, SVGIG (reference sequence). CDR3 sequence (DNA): TGTGCCTGGAGTGTGACCGACAGGGTTGGGGAGACCCAGTACTTC. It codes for CAWSVTDRVGETQYF.

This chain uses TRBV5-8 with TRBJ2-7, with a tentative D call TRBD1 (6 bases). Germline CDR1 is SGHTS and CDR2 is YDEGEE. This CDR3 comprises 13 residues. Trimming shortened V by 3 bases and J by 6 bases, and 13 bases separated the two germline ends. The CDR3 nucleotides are TGTGCCAGCAGCTGGGAACAGGGTACCGAGCAGTACTTC. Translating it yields CASSWEQGTEQYF.